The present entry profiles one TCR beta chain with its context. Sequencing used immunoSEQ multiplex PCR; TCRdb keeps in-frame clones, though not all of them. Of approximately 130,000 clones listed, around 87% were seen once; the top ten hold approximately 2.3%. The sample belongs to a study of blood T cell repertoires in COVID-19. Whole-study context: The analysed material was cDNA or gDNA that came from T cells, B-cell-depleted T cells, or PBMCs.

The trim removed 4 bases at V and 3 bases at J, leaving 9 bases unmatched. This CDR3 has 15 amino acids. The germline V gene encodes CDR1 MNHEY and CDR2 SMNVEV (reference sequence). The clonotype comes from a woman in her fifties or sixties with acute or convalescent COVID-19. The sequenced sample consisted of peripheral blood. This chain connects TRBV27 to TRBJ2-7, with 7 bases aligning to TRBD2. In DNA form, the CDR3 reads TGTGCCAGCAGTTCCAGGGCTAGCGGTAGCTACGAGCAGTACTTC. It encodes CASSSRASGSYEQYF.